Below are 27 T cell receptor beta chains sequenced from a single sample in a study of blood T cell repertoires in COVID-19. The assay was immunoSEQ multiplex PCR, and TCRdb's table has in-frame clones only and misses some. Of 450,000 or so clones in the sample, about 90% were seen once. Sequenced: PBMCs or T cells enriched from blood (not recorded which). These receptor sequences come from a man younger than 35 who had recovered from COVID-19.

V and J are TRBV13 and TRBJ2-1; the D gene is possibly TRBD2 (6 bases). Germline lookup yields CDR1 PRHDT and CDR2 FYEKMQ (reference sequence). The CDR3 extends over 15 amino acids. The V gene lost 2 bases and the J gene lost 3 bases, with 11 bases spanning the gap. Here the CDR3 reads CASSLRLEGYNEQFF. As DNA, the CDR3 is TGTGCCAGCAGCTTAAGACTAGAAGGCTACAATGAGCAGTTCTTC.

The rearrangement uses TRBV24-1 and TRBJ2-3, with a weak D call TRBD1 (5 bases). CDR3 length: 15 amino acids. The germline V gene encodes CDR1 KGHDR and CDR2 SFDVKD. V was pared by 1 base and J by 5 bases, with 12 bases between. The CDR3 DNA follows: TGTGCCACCAGTGATTTAGGGCAGGGCGTAGATACGCAGTATTTT. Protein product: CATSDLGQGVDTQYF.

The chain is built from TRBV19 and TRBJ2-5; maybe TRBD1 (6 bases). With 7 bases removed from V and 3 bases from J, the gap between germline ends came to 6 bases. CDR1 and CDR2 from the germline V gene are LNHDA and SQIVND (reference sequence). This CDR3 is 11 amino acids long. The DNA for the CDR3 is TGTGCCAGTAAGGGGGAAGAGACCCAGTACTTC. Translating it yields CASKGEETQYF. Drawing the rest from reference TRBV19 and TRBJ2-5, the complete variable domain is DGGITQSPKYLFRKEGQNVTLSCEQNLNHDAMYWYRQDPGQGLRLIYYSQIVNDFQKGDIAEGYSVSREKKESFPLTVTSAQKNPTAFYLCASKGEETQYFGPGTRLLVL.

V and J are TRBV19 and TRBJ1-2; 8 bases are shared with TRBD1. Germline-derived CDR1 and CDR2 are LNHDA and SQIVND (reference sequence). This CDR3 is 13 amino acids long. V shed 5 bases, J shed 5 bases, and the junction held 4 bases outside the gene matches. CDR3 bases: TGTGCCAGTAGTTTGGACAGGGCGTATGGCTACACCTTC. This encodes CASSLDRAYGYTF. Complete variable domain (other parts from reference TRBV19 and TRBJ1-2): DGGITQSPKYLFRKEGQNVTLSCEQNLNHDAMYWYRQDPGQGLRLIYYSQIVNDFQKGDIAEGYSVSREKKESFPLTVTSAQKNPTAFYLCASSLDRAYGYTFGSGTRLTVV.

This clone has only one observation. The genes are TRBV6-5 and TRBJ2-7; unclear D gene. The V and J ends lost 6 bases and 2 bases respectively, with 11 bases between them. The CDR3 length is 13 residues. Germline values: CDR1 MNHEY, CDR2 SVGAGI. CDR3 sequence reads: CASRRTDAYEQYF. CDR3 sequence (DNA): TGTGCCAGCAGGAGAACAGACGCCTACGAGCAGTACTTC.

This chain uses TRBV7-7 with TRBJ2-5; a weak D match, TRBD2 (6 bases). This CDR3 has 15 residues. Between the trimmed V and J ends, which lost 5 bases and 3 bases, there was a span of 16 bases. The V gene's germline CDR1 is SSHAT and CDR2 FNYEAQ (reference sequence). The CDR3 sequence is CASSGTGTQKETQYF. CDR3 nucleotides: TGTGCCAGCAGCGGAACCGGGACTCAGAAAGAGACCCAGTACTTC.

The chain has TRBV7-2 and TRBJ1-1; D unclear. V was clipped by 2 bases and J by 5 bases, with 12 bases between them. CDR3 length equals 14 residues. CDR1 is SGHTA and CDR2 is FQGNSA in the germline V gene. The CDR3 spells CASSLSGNPTEAFF. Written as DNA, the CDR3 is TGTGCCAGCAGCTTATCCGGGAACCCAACTGAAGCTTTCTTT.

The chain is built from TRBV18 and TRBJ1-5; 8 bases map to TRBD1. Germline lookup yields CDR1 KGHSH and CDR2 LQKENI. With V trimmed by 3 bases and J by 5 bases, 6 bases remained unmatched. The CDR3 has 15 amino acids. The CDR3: CASSPNQGADQPQHF. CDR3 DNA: TGTGCCAGCTCACCTAATCAGGGGGCCGATCAGCCCCAGCATTTT. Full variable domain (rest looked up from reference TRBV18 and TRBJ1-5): NAGVMQNPRHLVRRRGQEARLRCSPMKGHSHVYWYRQLPEEGLKFMVYLQKENIIDESGMPKERFSAEFPKEGPSILRIQQVVRGDSAAYFCASSPNQGADQPQHFGDGTRLSIL.

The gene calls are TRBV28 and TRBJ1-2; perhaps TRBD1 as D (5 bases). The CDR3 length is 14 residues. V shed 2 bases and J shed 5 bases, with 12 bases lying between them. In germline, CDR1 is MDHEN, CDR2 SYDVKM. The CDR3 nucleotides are TGTGCCAGCAGTTTACGGGACTGGGAATATGGCTACACCTTC. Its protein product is CASSLRDWEYGYTF.

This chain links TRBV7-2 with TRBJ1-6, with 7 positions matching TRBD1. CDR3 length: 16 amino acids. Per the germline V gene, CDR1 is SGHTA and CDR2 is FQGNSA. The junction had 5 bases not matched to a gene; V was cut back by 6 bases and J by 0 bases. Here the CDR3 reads CASSTNRGSYNSPLHF. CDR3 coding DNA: TGTGCCAGCAGTACTAACAGGGGCTCCTATAATTCACCCCTCCACTTT.

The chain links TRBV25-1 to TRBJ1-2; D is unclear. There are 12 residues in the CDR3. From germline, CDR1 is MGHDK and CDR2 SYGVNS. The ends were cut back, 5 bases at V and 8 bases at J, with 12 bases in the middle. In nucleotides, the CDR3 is TGTGCCAGCAGTCTTTATAACTCGGGCTACACCTTC. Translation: CASSLYNSGYTF.

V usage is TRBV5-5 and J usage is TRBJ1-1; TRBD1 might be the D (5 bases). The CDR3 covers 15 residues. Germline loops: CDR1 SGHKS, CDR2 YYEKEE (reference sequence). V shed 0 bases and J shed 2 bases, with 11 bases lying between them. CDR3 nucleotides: TGTGCCAGCAGCTTGGGTCGGGGGTCAAACACTGAAGCTTTCTTT. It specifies CASSLGRGSNTEAFF.

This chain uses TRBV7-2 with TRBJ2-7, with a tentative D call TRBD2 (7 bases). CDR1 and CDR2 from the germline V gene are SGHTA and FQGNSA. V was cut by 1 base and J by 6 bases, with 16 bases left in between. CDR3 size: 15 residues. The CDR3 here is CASSLGGAGHSEQYF. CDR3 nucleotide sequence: TGTGCCAGCAGCTTAGGAGGAGCGGGACACTCCGAGCAGTACTTC.

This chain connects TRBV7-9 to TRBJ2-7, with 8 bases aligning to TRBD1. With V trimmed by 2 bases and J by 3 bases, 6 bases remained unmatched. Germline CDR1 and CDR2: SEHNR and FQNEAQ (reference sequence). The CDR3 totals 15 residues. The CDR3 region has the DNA TGTGCCAGCAGCTTATCCGGGACAGGAATCTACGAGCAGTACTTC. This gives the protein CASSLSGTGIYEQYF. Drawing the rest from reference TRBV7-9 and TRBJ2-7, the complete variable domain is DTGVSQNPRHKITKRGQNVTFRCDPISEHNRLYWYRQTLGQGPEFLTYFQNEAQLEKSRLLSDRFSAERPKGSFSTLEIQRTEQGDSAMYLCASSLSGTGIYEQYFGPGTRLTVT.

The CDR3 DNA reads as TGTGCCAGCTCACGCGGGGCCCAAGAGACCCAGTACTTC. Translating it yields CASSRGAQETQYF. J is TRBJ2-5 and V is TRBV18; TRBD2 is a possible D gene (6 bases). There are 13 residues in the CDR3. Trimming took off 4 bases at V and 1 base at J, with 7 bases between the two ends. The germline V gene has CDR1 KGHSH and CDR2 LQKENI.

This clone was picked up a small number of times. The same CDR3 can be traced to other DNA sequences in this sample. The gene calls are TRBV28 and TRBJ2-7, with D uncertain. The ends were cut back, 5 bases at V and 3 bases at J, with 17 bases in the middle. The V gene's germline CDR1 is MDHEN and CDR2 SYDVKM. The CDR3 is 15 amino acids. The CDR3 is CASSSSPSSRYEQYF. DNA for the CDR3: TGTGCCAGCAGTAGTTCCCCGAGCTCACGCTACGAGCAGTACTTC. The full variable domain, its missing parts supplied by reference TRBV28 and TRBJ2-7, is DVKVTQSSRYLVKRTGEKVFLECVQDMDHENMFWYRQDPGLGLRLIYFSYDVKMKEKGDIPEGYSVSREKKERFSLILESASTNQTSMYLCASSSSPSSRYEQYFGPGTRLTVT.

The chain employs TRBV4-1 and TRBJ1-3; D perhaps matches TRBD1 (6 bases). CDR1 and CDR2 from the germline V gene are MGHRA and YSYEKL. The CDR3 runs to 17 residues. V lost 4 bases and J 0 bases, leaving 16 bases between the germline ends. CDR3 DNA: TGCGCCAGCAGCCCTGGACAGCTCATTAACTCTGGAAACACCATATATTTT. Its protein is CASSPGQLINSGNTIYF.

CDR3 DNA: TGTGCCGGCCCCCGCCCCCGTGCCGCCTTCTATGGCTACACCTTC. Its protein product is CAGPRPRAAFYGYTF. The chain carries TRBV27 and TRBJ1-2, with D hard to call. CDR3 size: 15 residues. V lost 11 bases and J 4 bases, leaving 23 bases between the germline ends. Germline V gene sequence: CDR1 MNHEY, CDR2 SMNVEV (reference sequence).

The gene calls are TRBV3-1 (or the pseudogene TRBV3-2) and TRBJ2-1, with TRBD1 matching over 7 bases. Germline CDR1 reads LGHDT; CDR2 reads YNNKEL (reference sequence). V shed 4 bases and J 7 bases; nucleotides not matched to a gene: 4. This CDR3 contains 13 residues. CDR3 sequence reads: CASSPGQRNEQFF. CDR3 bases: TGTGCCAGCAGCCCGGGACAGAGAAATGAGCAGTTCTTC.

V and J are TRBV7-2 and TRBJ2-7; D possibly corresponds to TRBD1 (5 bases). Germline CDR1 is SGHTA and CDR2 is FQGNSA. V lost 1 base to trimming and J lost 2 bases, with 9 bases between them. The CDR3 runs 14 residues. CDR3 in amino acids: CASSLDWGPYEQYF. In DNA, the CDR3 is TGTGCCAGCAGCTTAGACTGGGGCCCCTACGAGCAGTACTTC.

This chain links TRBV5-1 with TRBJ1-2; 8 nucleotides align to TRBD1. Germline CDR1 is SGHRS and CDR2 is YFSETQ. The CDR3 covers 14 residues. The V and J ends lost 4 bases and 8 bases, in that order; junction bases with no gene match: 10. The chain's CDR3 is CASSLGTGRAGYTF. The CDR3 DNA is TGCGCCAGCAGCCTCGGGACAGGTCGGGCGGGCTACACCTTC.

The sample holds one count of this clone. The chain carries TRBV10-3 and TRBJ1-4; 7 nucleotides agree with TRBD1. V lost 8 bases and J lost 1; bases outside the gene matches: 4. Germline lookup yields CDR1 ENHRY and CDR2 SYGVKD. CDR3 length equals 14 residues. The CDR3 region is CAIGTGVTNEKLFF. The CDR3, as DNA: TGTGCCATCGGAACAGGGGTAACTAATGAAAAACTGTTTTTT.

The CDR3 is CASSFKTEYGYTF. DNA of the CDR3: TGCGCCAGCAGTTTCAAGACAGAATATGGCTACACCTTC. J is TRBJ1-2 and V is TRBV5-1, with D possibly matching TRBD1 (5 bases). This CDR3 region has 13 residues. Trimming pared 5 bases from V and 5 bases from J, leaving 13 bases between. Germline V gene data show CDR1 as SGHRS and CDR2 as YFSETQ.

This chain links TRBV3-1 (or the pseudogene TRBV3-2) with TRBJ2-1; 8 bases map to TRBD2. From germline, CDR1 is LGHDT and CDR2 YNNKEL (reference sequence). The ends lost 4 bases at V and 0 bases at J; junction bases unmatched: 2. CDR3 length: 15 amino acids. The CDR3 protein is CASSPSGSSYNEQFF. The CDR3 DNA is TGTGCCAGCAGCCCAAGCGGGAGCTCCTACAATGAGCAGTTCTTC.

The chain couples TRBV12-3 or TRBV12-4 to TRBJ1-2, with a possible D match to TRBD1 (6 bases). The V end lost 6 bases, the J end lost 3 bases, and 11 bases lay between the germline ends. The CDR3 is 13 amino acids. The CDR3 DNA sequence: TGTGCCAGCAGCCGTAGACAGGACTATGGCTACACCTTC. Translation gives CASSRRQDYGYTF.

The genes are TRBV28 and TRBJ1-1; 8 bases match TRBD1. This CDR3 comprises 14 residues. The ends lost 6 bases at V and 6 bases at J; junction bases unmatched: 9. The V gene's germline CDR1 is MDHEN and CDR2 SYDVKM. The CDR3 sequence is CASRLDRASSEAFF. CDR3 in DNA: TGTGCCAGCAGGCTGGACAGGGCGTCCTCTGAAGCTTTCTTT. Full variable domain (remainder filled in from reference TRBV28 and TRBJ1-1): DVKVTQSSRYLVKRTGEKVFLECVQDMDHENMFWYRQDPGLGLRLIYFSYDVKMKEKGDIPEGYSVSREKKERFSLILESASTNQTSMYLCASRLDRASSEAFFGQGTRLTVV.

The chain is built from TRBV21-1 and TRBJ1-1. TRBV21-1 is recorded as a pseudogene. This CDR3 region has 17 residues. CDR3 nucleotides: TGTGCCAGCAGCAAAAATATAAGACGGGGGGCGGACACTGAAGCTTTCTTT. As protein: CASSKNIRRGADTEAFF.